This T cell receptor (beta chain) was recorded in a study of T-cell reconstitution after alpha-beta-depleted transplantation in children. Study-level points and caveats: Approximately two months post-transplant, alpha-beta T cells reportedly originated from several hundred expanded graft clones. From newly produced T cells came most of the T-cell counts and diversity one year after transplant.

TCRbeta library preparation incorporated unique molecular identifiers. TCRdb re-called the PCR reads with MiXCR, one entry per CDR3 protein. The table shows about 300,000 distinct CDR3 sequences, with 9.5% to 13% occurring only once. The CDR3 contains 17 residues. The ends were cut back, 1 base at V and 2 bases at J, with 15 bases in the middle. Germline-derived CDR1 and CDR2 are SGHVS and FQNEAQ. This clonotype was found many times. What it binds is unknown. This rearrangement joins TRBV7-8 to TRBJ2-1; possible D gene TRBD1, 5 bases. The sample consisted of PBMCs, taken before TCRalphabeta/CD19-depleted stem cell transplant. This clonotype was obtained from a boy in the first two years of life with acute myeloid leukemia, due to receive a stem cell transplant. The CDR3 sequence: CASSLEGAGYAYNEQFF. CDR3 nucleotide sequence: TGTGCCAGCAGCTTAGAGGGCGCAGGGTATGCCTACAATGAGCAGTTCTTC.